The rows below give T cell receptor beta chains drawn from one sample of a study of regulatory T cells in long-lasting Graves disease. One entry per CDR3 protein results from TCRdb running MiXCR on the multiplex PCR reads. This repertoire shows roughly 420,000 distinct CDR3 sequences, roughly 15% found once; its top ten account for around a quarter. The same specimen was also included in a second study, on T cells in Graves' hyperthyroidism and ophthalmopathy.

The specimen was peripheral blood mononuclear cells (PBMCs), collected at new diagnosis, from a patient treated with antithyroid drugs. Receptors originate from a woman younger than 30 with Graves disease. Each CDR3 is given with its conserved first and last residue. A D gene is named only where the DNA matches it firmly. Clone size is not always given. Where it is, it says once, few, many or a class for expanded clones.

j_gene	d_gene	v_gene	abundance	CDR3aa	CDR3nt
TRBJ1-4	-	TRBV10-3	many	CAISPQSSEKLFF	TGTGCCATCAGTCCTCAGTCAAGTGAAAAACTGTTTTTT
TRBJ2-7	-	TRBV15	many	CATSRVAGYEQYF	TGTGCCACCAGCAGAGTGGCAGGCTACGAGCAGTACTTC
TRBJ2-7	TRBD1	TRBV6-5	many	CASSSPRIRGSEQYF	TGTGCCAGCAGTTCTCCGCGGATCAGGGGGTCCGAGCAGTACTTC
TRBJ2-7	TRBD1	TRBV20-1	many	CSASYLQGYEQYF	TGCAGTGCTAGCTACCTACAGGGGTACGAGCAGTACTTC
TRBJ2-1	TRBD2	TRBV3-1	-	CASSLSGSQFF	TGTGCCAGCAGCCTCAGCGGGAGTCAGTTCTTC
TRBJ2-1	TRBD2	TRBV7-9	many	CASSSRLAGGPNEQFF	TGTGCCAGCAGCTCTCGACTAGCGGGAGGACCAAATGAGCAGTTCTTC
TRBJ2-3	-	TRBV18	few	CASSPGRGITDTQYF	TGTGCCAGCTCCCCTGGTCGCGGGATCACAGATACGCAGTATTTT
TRBJ2-1	-	TRBV5-6	many	CASSTVYEQFF	TGTGCCAGCAGCACAGTGTACGAGCAGTTCTTC
TRBJ2-7	TRBD2	TRBV12-3/TRBV12-4	few	CASRNHAGGPGSEQYF	TGTGCCAGCAGAAACCACGCGGGAGGGCCAGGATCCGAGCAGTACTTC
TRBJ2-5	TRBD2	TRBV20-1	many	CSARLAGGETQYF	TGCAGTGCCAGACTAGCGGGAGGAGAGACCCAGTACTTC
TRBJ1-5	TRBD1	TRBV7-2	many	CASRTGSNQPQHF	TGTGCCAGTCGGACAGGCAGCAATCAGCCCCAGCATTTT
TRBJ2-7	-	TRBV7-2	many	CASSLSSGSSYEQYF	TGTGCCAGCAGCTTATCCAGCGGCTCCTCCTACGAGCAGTACTTC
TRBJ1-6	-	TRBV6-9	few	CASSYGGSPLHF	TGTGCCAGCAGTTACGGGGGTTCACCCCTCCACTTT
TRBJ1-1	-	TRBV4-3	few	CASSQAVVRNTEAFF	TGCGCCAGCAGCCAAGCCGTGGTTAGGAACACTGAAGCTTTCTTT
TRBJ1-2	-	TRBV12-3/TRBV12-4	many	CASTYLGTGSRGYTF	TGTGCCAGCACCTACTTGGGAACAGGGTCGCGTGGCTACACCTTC
TRBJ2-4	-	TRBV7-9	many	CASSPTRGRNIQYF	TGTGCCAGCAGCCCAACTAGAGGGCGCAACATTCAGTACTTC
TRBJ1-5	-	TRBV27	-	CASSSRRADNQPQHF	TGTGCCAGCAGTTCCCGACGGGCCGACAATCAGCCCCAGCATTTT